Listed here is a single T cell receptor (beta chain). The antigen remains undetermined. TCR alpha and beta CDR3 regions were amplified from RNA using iRepertoire nested multiplex PCR. For one-step reverse transcription and amplification, roughly 95-400 ng of tissue mRNA or PBMC total RNA was used. TCRdb processed the multiplex PCR reads anew with MiXCR; each CDR3 protein has one entry. The sample gives about 140,000 distinct CDR3 sequences, roughly 43% of which show up once; around 20% is in the top ten. The CDR3 extends over 17 amino acids. CDR1 is KGHDR and CDR2 is SFDVKD in the germline V gene. V lost 3 bases, J lost 4 bases, and 9 bases stayed unmatched. This entry belongs to a study of glioma-infiltrating T cells. Study observations and caveats: Gliomas, especially low-grade, showed above-expected tissue-blood divergence; non-neoplastic patients showed below. Tissue and blood shared very few CDR3 sequences.

The TCR was taken from a human donor with low-grade glioma or glioblastoma, undergoing nonglioma brain surgery, or in good health (not recorded which). Sequencing used glioma tissue, nonneoplastic brain tissue, or PBMCs (not recorded which). This chain links TRBV24-1 with TRBJ2-5; 11 bases agree with TRBD2. CDR3 sequence: CATSDPTSGGTRETQYF. In nucleotides, the CDR3 is TGTGCCACCAGTGATCCAACTAGCGGGGGAACGCGAGAGACCCAGTACTTC.